The 29 T cell receptor beta chains below all came from one sample that was sequenced in a study of cytomegalovirus exposure and HLA in healthy donors (TCRdb year 2017). Library preparation was by the immunoSEQ multiplex PCR assay. The multiplex PCR relied on a mix of 60 forward primers for TCR Vbeta segments and 13 reverse primers for TCR Jbeta segments. The table was pulled from immuneACCESS by TCRdb, which kept in-frame rearrangements only. Such tables lose some clones; where checked, under half of the loss comes from unresolved V genes, and the rest has no known cause. Here the sample has 200,000 to 250,000 clones; 76% occur a single time. The ten largest clones take up approximately 0.63% of the sample. The material sequenced was PBMCs. Receptors were obtained from a man aged 18 to 30 in good health and CMV-seronegative.

The chain employs TRBV18 and TRBJ1-1; no reliable D call. Germline V CDR1 and CDR2: KGHSH, LQKENI. The CDR3 runs to 16 residues. Trimming stripped 2 bases from V and 4 bases from J, with 17 bases between. This CDR3 is CASSPSLRDMATEAFF. The CDR3 DNA follows: TGTGCCAGCTCACCAAGCTTGAGGGATATGGCCACTGAAGCTTTCTTT. Variable domain in full (rest from reference TRBV18 and TRBJ1-1): NAGVMQNPRHLVRRRGQEARLRCSPMKGHSHVYWYRQLPEEGLKFMVYLQKENIIDESGMPKERFSAEFPKEGPSILRIQQVVRGDSAAYFCASSPSLRDMATEAFFGQGTRLTVV.

The J gene is TRBJ1-1, the V gene TRBV2; no definite D call. The CDR3 is 13 amino acids. The germline V gene encodes CDR1 SNHLY and CDR2 FYNNEI. V was cut by 2 bases and J by 1 base, with 5 bases left in between. The CDR3 DNA follows: TGTGCCAGCAGTGAATATCCGAACACTGAAGCTTTCTTT. Translation: CASSEYPNTEAFF.

The chain couples TRBV5-6 to TRBJ1-2, with 8 bases matching TRBD1. The CDR3 consists of 14 residues. The germline V gene has CDR1 SGHDT and CDR2 YYEEEE. The V segment lost 0 bases and the J segment 7 bases; nucleotides outside the gene matches: 5. CDR3 protein: CASSLDRGRGGYTF. The CDR3 DNA sequence: TGTGCCAGCAGCTTGGACAGGGGGAGAGGTGGCTACACCTTC.

The chain has TRBV7-9 and TRBJ2-7; perhaps TRBD2 as D (5 bases). Trimming left V 3 bases short and J 3 bases short, with 9 bases between. The CDR3 consists of 13 residues. CDR1 SEHNR and CDR2 FQNEAQ come from the germline V gene (reference sequence). The CDR3 protein is CASSFGGYYEQYF. In DNA form, the CDR3 reads TGTGCCAGCAGCTTTGGAGGATACTACGAGCAGTACTTC.

The chain combines TRBV9 with TRBJ2-1, with TRBD1 identical over 8 bases. Looked up from germline, CDR1 is SGDLS and CDR2 is YYNGEE. The CDR3 has 20 amino acids. J gave up 1 base and V 0 bases, and 15 bases lay outside the gene matches. The CDR3 DNA is TGTGCCAGCAGCGTAGATGGCAGGGGGCACCCCGGAGAGTCCTACAATGAGCAGTTCTTC. Residues: CASSVDGRGHPGESYNEQFF.

The chain is built from TRBV2 and TRBJ2-7, with D possibly being TRBD1 (6 bases). Germline CDR1 SNHLY, CDR2 FYNNEI. The V end was cut by 4 bases, the J end by 0 bases, with 22 bases between. The CDR3 consists of 18 residues. CDR3 region: CASSVAQGGFLSSYEQYF. The DNA for the CDR3 is TGTGCCAGCAGTGTAGCACAGGGTGGCTTCCTGAGCTCCTACGAGCAGTACTTC.

The chain uses TRBV18 and TRBJ1-3; tentatively, D is TRBD1 (6 bases). The CDR3 loop spans 16 amino acids. CDR1 and CDR2 (germline): KGHSH, LQKENI. V dropped 5 bases and J dropped 5 bases, with 19 bases sitting between them. The CDR3 spells CASSTLDSLYRNTIYF. In DNA form, the CDR3 reads TGTGCCAGCTCAACCCTGGACAGCCTATACCGAAACACCATATATTTT.

The chain couples TRBV27 to TRBJ2-5; 8 bases align to TRBD2. CDR1 MNHEY and CDR2 SMNVEV come from the germline V gene (reference sequence). V shed 8 bases, J shed 1 base, and the junction held 18 bases outside the gene matches. The CDR3 is 18 residues long. CDR3 in amino acids: CASVSTGGEMWRQETQYF. The CDR3 DNA follows: TGTGCCAGCGTTTCCACCGGGGGGGAAATGTGGCGCCAAGAGACCCAGTACTTC.

CDR3 loop: CASSLLIPAGVGYEQYF. For the CDR3, the DNA is TGCGCCAGCAGCCTCCTGATACCAGCGGGAGTCGGTTACGAGCAGTACTTC. The chain has TRBV4-1 and TRBJ2-7; TRBD2 matches at 8 bases. The germline gives CDR1 MGHRA, CDR2 YSYEKL. CDR3 length: 17 amino acids. V gave up 4 bases and J gave up 4 bases; unmatched junction bases: 15.

The chain combines TRBV6-1 with TRBJ2-2; TRBD1 might be the D (5 bases). The V and J ends lost 3 bases and 6 bases respectively, with 20 bases between them. Per the germline V gene, CDR1 is MNHNS and CDR2 is SASEGT. The CDR3 is 17 residues long. This CDR3 is CASSDPLTAGAPGELFF. In DNA, the CDR3 is TGTGCCAGCAGTGACCCCCTTACAGCTGGGGCTCCCGGGGAGCTGTTTTTT.

The CDR3 DNA follows: TGTGCCACCAGCAGAGGTCAGGGGGCCACTGAAGCTTTCTTT. As protein: CATSRGQGATEAFF. The chain combines TRBV15 with TRBJ1-1; 8 bases map to TRBD1. V lost 1 base and J lost 4; bases outside the gene matches: 2. Germline V gives CDR1 LNHNV, CDR2 YYDKDF (reference sequence). The CDR3 totals 14 residues.

The chain combines TRBV4-1 with TRBJ1-4, with a weak D call TRBD1 (6 bases). Germline V CDR1 and CDR2: MGHRA, YSYEKL. Trimming left V 5 bases short and J 8 bases short, with 18 bases between. The CDR3 is made up of 15 amino acids. CDR3 protein: CASSRGGPTGEKLFF. The CDR3 bases are TGCGCCAGCAGCAGGGGTGGGCCAACAGGGGAAAAACTGTTTTTT.

The CDR3 sequence is CASSEKSGATGAYEQYF. The CDR3 bases are TGTGCCAGCAGTGAAAAATCCGGAGCGACGGGAGCCTACGAGCAGTACTTC. The genes are TRBV6-1 and TRBJ2-7; a possible D gene is TRBD2 (6 bases). The CDR3 length is 17 residues. The germline gives CDR1 MNHNS, CDR2 SASEGT. The V and J ends lost 2 bases and 2 bases respectively, with 19 bases between them.

For the CDR3, the DNA is TGCAGCGTAGGACAAGGATTTAGCACAGATACGCAGTATTTT. It is translated as CSVGQGFSTDTQYF. This rearrangement joins TRBV29-1 to TRBJ2-3; D is perhaps TRBD1 (5 bases). CDR1 and CDR2 (germline): SQVTM, ANQGSEA. V lost 6 bases and J 0 bases, leaving 13 bases between the germline ends. The CDR3 is 14 residues long.

This clone was counted only a few times. The genes are TRBV7-2 and TRBJ2-7; no firm D call. Trimming removed 2 bases at V and 5 bases at J, with 13 bases between. Germline assignment: CDR1 SGHTA and CDR2 FQGNSA. There are 14 residues in the CDR3. The CDR3 coding sequence is TGTGCCAGCAGCTTAAAACTGGCGGTGGACGAGCAGTACTTC. Its protein is CASSLKLAVDEQYF.

The chain links TRBV27 to TRBJ2-1; 12 nucleotides agree with TRBD2. The length of the CDR3 is 14 residues. V gave up 2 bases and J gave up 7 bases; unmatched junction bases: 0. Germline V gene lookup returns CDR1 MNHEY and CDR2 SMNVEV (reference sequence). The CDR3 nucleotides read TGTGCCAGCAGTTTAGGGACTAGCGGGAATGAGCAGTTCTTC. Amino acid sequence: CASSLGTSGNEQFF.

The rearrangement uses TRBV7-2 and TRBJ1-2; D is uncertain. V shed 4 bases and J shed 3 bases, with 12 bases lying between them. The V gene's germline CDR1 is SGHTA and CDR2 FQGNSA. The CDR3 is 14 amino acids. Written as DNA, the CDR3 is TGTGCCAGCAGCTCACGGGATCCCTACTATGGCTACACCTTC. Translated: CASSSRDPYYGYTF.

This chain links TRBV7-8 with TRBJ2-7; TRBD1 matches at 7 bases. Germline lookup yields CDR1 SGHVS and CDR2 FQNEAQ. Unmatched junction bases numbered 5, after V lost 3 bases and J lost 3 bases. There are 14 residues in the CDR3. CDR3 loop: CASSFGQVNYEQYF. CDR3 sequence (DNA): TGTGCCAGCAGCTTTGGACAGGTAAACTACGAGCAGTACTTC.

V and J are TRBV27 and TRBJ2-7; the D gene is possibly TRBD2 (7 bases). The CDR3 covers 15 residues. CDR1 and CDR2 (germline): MNHEY, SMNVEV (reference sequence). V lost 7 bases to trimming and J lost 3 bases, with 19 bases between them. The CDR3: CASIPVAGAYYEQYF. In DNA, the CDR3 is TGTGCCAGCATCCCCGTGGCGGGGGCCTACTACGAGCAGTACTTC.

The chain carries TRBV4-1 and TRBJ2-2; D possibly corresponds to TRBD1 (5 bases). In germline, CDR1 is MGHRA, CDR2 YSYEKL. Trimming cost V 1 base and J 7 bases, with 10 bases left between them. This CDR3 has 14 residues. CDR3 sequence (DNA): TGCGCCAGCAGCCAAGGGGGCCTTGGCGGGGAGCTGTTTTTT. This encodes CASSQGGLGGELFF.

The rearrangement links TRBV28 to TRBJ1-4, with TRBD1 matching over 8 bases. Trimming removed 5 bases from V and 8 bases from J; junction bases left unmatched: 7. Germline CDR1 reads MDHEN; CDR2 reads SYDVKM. The CDR3 extends over 14 amino acids. CDR3 protein: CASSMDRAWEKLFF. The CDR3 DNA reads as TGTGCCAGCAGTATGGACAGGGCATGGGAAAAACTGTTTTTT.

This clone was seen a handful of times. The J gene is TRBJ2-3, the V gene TRBV5-1, with 9 bases fitting TRBD2. After removal of 9 bases from V and 4 bases from J, the junction contained 15 bases not matched to a gene. The length of the CDR3 is 16 residues. The germline V gene has CDR1 SGHRS and CDR2 YFSETQ. The CDR3 bases are TGCGCCACCTCGGGGGTTAGCGGGAGTGAGGCAGATACGCAGTATTTT. Protein product: CATSGVSGSEADTQYF.

In DNA form, the CDR3 reads TGCGCCAGCACCATACAGGGGGCTGAAACAGATACGCAGTATTTT. Translated: CASTIQGAETDTQYF. V gene TRBV5-1 combines with J gene TRBJ2-3; 9 positions match TRBD1. Per the germline V gene, CDR1 is SGHRS and CDR2 is YFSETQ. The CDR3 runs to 15 residues. V lost 6 bases to trimming and J lost 3 bases; unmatched junction nucleotides: 8.

This clone was seen a few times. The rearrangement uses TRBV10-3 and TRBJ2-7; D might be TRBD1 (5 bases). The germline CDR1 and CDR2 sequences are ENHRY and SYGVKD. The ends were cut back, 3 bases at V and 3 bases at J, with 18 bases in the middle. The CDR3 totals 16 residues. The DNA for the CDR3 is TGTGCCATCAGTGACCCTGGTAGGGGTTCTAGCTACGAGCAGTACTTC. This sequence encodes CAISDPGRGSSYEQYF.

This chain joins TRBV5-1 and TRBJ2-7, with 10 bases identical to TRBD2. Trimming cost V 3 bases and J 3 bases; bases outside gene matches: 0. The germline gives CDR1 SGHRS, CDR2 YFSETQ. The CDR3 spans 13 residues. CDR3 DNA sequence: TGCGCCAGCAGCTGGACTAGCGGCTACGAGCAGTACTTC. It yields the protein CASSWTSGYEQYF.

In this sample, this clone turned up once. The V call is TRBV6-1, the J call TRBJ1-6; 8 nucleotides align to TRBD1. With V trimmed by 8 bases and J by 7 bases, 1 base remained unmatched. The CDR3 totals 12 residues. CDR1 MNHNS and CDR2 SASEGT come from the germline V gene. The CDR3 DNA reads as TGTGCCAGCGGACAGGGAAATTCACCCCTCCACTTT. Protein product: CASGQGNSPLHF.

The chain joins TRBV5-6 to TRBJ2-5; D possibly corresponds to TRBD2 (5 bases). The CDR3 length is 14 residues. Germline CDR1 SGHDT, CDR2 YYEEEE. V dropped 0 bases and J dropped 5 bases, with 11 bases sitting between them. CDR3 in DNA: TGTGCCAGCAGCTTGGTCGGGCGCGGGGAGACCCAGTACTTC. This codes for CASSLVGRGETQYF.

The chain is built from TRBV13 and TRBJ1-1; a weak D match, TRBD1 (5 bases). This CDR3 contains 12 residues. Trimming took 2 bases from V and 8 from J, leaving 9 bases between them. Germline-derived CDR1 and CDR2 are PRHDT and FYEKMQ (reference sequence). The CDR3 coding sequence is TGTGCCAGCAGCTTACCGCGGACAGAAGCTTTCTTT. This gives the protein CASSLPRTEAFF.

The chain joins TRBV7-9 to TRBJ2-3; TRBD2 aligns across 8 bases. Germline trimming cut 4 bases from V and 5 bases from J; bases unmatched to any gene: 8. Germline assignment: CDR1 SEHNR and CDR2 FQNEAQ (reference sequence). This CDR3 spans 15 amino acids. The CDR3 loop reads CASSSRLALRDTQYF. In DNA, the CDR3 is TGTGCCAGCAGCTCCAGACTAGCGCTTCGAGATACGCAGTATTTT. Full variable domain (remainder filled in from reference TRBV7-9 and TRBJ2-3): DTGVSQNPRHKITKRGQNVTFRCDPISEHNRLYWYRQTLGQGPEFLTYFQNEAQLEKSRLLSDRFSAERPKGSFSTLEIQRTEQGDSAMYLCASSSRLALRDTQYFGPGTRLTVL.